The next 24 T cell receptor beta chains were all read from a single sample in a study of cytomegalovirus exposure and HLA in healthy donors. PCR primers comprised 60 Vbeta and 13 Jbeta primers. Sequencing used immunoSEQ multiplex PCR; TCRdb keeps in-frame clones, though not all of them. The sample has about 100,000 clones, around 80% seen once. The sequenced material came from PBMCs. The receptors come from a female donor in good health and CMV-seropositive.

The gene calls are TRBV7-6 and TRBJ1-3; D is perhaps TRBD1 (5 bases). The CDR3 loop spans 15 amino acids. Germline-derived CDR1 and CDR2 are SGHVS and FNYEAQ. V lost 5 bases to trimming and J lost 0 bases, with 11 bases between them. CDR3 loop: CASSAGRSSGNTIYF. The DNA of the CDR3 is TGTGCCAGCAGCGCGGGACGGAGCTCTGGAAACACCATATATTTT.

The CDR3 DNA follows: TGTGCCAGCGGCCCTTACAGGGGAGGTAGTAACGAGCAGTACTTC. Encoded protein: CASGPYRGGSNEQYF. The rearrangement uses TRBV27 and TRBJ2-7; the D gene is possibly TRBD1 (7 bases). The CDR3 contains 15 residues. Germline V CDR1 and CDR2: MNHEY, SMNVEV (reference sequence). Trimming took off 8 bases at V and 5 bases at J, with 22 bases between the two ends.

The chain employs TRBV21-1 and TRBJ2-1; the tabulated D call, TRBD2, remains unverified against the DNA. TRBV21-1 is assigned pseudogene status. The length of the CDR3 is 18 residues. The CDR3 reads CASSKGQWRCSSYNEQFF. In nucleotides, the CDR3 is TGTGCCAGCAGCAAAGGTCAATGGCGGTGTTCATCCTACAATGAGCAGTTCTTC.

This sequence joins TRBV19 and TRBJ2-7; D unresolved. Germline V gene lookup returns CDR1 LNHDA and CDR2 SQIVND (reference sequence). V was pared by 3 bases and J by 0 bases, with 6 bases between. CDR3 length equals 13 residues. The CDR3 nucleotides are TGTGCCAGTAGTATTAGTGTCTCCTACGAGCAGTACTTC. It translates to CASSISVSYEQYF.

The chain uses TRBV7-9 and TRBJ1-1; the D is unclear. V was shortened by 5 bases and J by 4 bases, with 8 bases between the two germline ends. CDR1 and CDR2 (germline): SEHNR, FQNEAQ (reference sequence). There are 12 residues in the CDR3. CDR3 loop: CASSPGSTEAFF. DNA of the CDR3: TGTGCCAGCAGCCCCGGGAGCACTGAAGCTTTCTTT.

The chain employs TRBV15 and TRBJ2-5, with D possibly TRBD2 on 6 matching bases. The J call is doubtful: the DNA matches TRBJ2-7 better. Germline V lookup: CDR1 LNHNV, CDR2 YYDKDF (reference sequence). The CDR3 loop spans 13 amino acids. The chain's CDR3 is CATSRGRGYEQYF. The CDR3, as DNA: TGTGCCACCAGCAGAGGTCGGGGGTACGAGCAGTACTTC.

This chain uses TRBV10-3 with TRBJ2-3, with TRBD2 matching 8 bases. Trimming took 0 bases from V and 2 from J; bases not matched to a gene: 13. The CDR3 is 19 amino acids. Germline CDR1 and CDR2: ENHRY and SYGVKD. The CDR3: CAISESGFIAGPDTDTQYF. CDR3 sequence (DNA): TGTGCCATCAGTGAGTCGGGGTTTATAGCGGGGCCCGACACAGATACGCAGTATTTT.

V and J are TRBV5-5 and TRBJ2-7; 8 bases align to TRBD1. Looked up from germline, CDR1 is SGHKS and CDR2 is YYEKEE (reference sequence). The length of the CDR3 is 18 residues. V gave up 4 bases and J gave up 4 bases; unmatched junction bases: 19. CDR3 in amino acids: CASSPRAGGYLIPYEQYF. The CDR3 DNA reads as TGTGCCAGCAGCCCCCGGGCAGGGGGCTACTTAATACCTTACGAGCAGTACTTC.

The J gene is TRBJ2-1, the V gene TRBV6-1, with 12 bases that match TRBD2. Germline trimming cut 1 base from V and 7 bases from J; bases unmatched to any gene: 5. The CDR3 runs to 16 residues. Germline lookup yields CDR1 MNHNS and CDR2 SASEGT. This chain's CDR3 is CASSEELLAGGNEQFF. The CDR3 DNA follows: TGTGCCAGCAGTGAAGAACTACTAGCGGGGGGAAATGAGCAGTTCTTC.

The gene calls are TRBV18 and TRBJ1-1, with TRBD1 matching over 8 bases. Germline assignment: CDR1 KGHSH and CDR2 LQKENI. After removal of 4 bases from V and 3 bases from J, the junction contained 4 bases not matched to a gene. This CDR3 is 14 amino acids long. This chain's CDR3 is CASSLQTGDTEAFF. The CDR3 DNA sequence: TGTGCCAGCTCACTACAGACAGGGGACACTGAAGCTTTCTTT.

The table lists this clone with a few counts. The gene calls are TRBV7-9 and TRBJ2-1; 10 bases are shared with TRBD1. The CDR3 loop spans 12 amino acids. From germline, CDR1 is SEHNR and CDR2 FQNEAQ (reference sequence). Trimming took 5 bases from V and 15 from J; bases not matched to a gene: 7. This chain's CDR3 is CASSLTGTGAFF. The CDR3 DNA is TGTGCCAGCAGCCTAACCGGGACAGGGGCGTTCTTC. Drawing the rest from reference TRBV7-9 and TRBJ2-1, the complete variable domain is DTGVSQNPRHKITKRGQNVTFRCDPISEHNRLYWYRQTLGQGPEFLTYFQNEAQLEKSRLLSDRFSAERPKGSFSTLEIQRTEQGDSAMYLCASSLTGTGAFFGPGTRLTVL.

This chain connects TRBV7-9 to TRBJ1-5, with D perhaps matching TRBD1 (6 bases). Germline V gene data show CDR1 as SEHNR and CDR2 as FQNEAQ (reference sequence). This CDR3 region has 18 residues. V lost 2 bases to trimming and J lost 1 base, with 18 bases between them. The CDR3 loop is CASSLFVSGRGSNQPQHF. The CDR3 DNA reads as TGTGCCAGCAGCTTATTCGTTAGTGGGAGGGGGAGCAATCAGCCCCAGCATTTT.

CDR3: CAWKGLAYGELFF. The CDR3 coding sequence is TGTGCCTGGAAGGGACTAGCGTATGGGGAGCTGTTTTTT. This sequence joins TRBV30 and TRBJ2-2; 10 nucleotides line up with TRBD2. CDR3 size: 13 residues. The junction had 4 bases not matched to a gene; V was cut back by 4 bases and J by 8 bases. Germline V gene sequence: CDR1 GTSNPN, CDR2 SVGIG (reference sequence).

The CDR3 here is CASNFGQGYTEAFF. The CDR3 DNA is TGTGCCAGTAACTTCGGACAGGGGTACACTGAAGCTTTCTTT. The chain joins TRBV19 to TRBJ1-1, with TRBD1 identical over 9 bases. This CDR3 is built from 14 residues. Germline assignment: CDR1 LNHDA and CDR2 SQIVND (reference sequence). V was clipped by 7 bases and J by 3 bases; unmatched bases: 6.

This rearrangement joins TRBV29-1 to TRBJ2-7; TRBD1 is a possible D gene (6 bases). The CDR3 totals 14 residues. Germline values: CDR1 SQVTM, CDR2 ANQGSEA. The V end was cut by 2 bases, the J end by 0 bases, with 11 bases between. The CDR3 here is CSVERQGHSYEQYF. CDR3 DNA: TGCAGCGTTGAAAGGCAGGGACACTCCTACGAGCAGTACTTC.

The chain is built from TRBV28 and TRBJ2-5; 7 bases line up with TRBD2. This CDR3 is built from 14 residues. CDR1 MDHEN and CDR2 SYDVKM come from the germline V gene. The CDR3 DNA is TGTGCTGGGGGGGGACGGGGTTCTGGAAAGACCCAGTACTTC. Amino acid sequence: CAGGGRGSGKTQYF.

The CDR3 region is CASSVVQGYTEAFF. CDR3 DNA sequence: TGTGCCAGCAGCGTAGTGCAGGGCTACACTGAAGCTTTCTTT. V gene TRBV9 combines with J gene TRBJ1-1; a possible D gene is TRBD1 (5 bases). The V gene's germline CDR1 is SGDLS and CDR2 YYNGEE. Trimming took 0 bases from V and 3 from J, leaving 9 bases between them. The CDR3 spans 14 residues.

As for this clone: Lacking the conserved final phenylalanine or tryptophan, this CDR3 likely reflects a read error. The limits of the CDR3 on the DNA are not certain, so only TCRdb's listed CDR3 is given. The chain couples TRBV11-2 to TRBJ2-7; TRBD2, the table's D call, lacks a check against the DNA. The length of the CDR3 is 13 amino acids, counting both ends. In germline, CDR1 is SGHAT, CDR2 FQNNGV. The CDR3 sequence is CASSLGRRGVLSI.

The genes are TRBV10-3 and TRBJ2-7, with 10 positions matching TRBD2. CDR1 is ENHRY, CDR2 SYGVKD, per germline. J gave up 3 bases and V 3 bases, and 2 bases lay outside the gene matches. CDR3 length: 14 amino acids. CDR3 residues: CAISETSGNYEQYF. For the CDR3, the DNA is TGTGCCATCAGTGAAACTAGCGGGAACTACGAGCAGTACTTC.

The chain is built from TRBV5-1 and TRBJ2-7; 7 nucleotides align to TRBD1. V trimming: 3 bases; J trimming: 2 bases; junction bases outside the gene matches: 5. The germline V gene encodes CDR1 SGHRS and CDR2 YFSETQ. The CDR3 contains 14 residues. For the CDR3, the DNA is TGCGCCAGCAGCTCCGGGACAGTAACCTACGAGCAGTACTTC. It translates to CASSSGTVTYEQYF.

The chain's CDR3 is CASRGDSYEQYF. The CDR3 nucleotides read TGTGCCAGTCGGGGGGACTCCTACGAGCAGTACTTC. The V gene is TRBV7-9, the J gene TRBJ2-7, with TRBD2 matching 7 bases. Germline assignment: CDR1 SEHNR and CDR2 FQNEAQ (reference sequence). Trimming took 9 bases from V and 0 from J; bases not matched to a gene: 2. The CDR3 loop spans 12 amino acids. Full variable domain (rest looked up from reference TRBV7-9 and TRBJ2-7): DTGVSQNPRHKITKRGQNVTFRCDPISEHNRLYWYRQTLGQGPEFLTYFQNEAQLEKSRLLSDRFSAERPKGSFSTLEIQRTEQGDSAMYLCASRGDSYEQYFGPGTRLTVT.

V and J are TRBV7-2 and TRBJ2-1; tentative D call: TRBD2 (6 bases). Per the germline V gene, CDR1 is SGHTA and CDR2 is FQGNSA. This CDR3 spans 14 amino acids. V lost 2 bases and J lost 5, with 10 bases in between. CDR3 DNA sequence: TGTGCCAGCAGCTTAAAGGGACTCCACAATGAGCAGTTCTTC. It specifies CASSLKGLHNEQFF.

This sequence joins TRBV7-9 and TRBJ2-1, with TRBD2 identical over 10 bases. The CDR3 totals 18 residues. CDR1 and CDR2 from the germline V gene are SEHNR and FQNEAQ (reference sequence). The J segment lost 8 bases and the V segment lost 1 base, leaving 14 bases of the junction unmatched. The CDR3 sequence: CASSLGASGSLGGDEQFF. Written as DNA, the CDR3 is TGTGCCAGCAGCTTAGGGGCTAGCGGGAGTCTGGGTGGGGATGAGCAGTTCTTC.

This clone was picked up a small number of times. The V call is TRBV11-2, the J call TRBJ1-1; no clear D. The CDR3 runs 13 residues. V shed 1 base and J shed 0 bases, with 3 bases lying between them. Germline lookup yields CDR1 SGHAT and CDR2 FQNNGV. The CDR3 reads CASSLVMNTEAFF. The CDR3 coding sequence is TGTGCCAGCAGCTTAGTTATGAACACTGAAGCTTTCTTT.